A selection of T cell receptor beta chains follows, all from one sample in a study of shared clonotypes between healthy human individuals. The table came from immunoSEQ multiplex PCR; TCRdb's copy has only in-frame clones and leaves some out. The sample lists 1.5 million to 2.5 million clones, 85% to 95% occurring once. Sequencing was done on a sample of naive CD8+ T cells sorted from blood. Receptors originate from a man between 18 and 35 years old in good health. Each CDR3 is given with its conserved first and last residue. The D gene is left open where the match is weak. Where a row states a size, it is once, few, many or the class of an expanded clone; other rows omit it.

j_call v_call cdr3_length clone_size d_call cdr3_aa cdr3_nt
TRBJ2-7 TRBV19 15 NA NA CASSYRREGSYEQYF TGTGCCAGTAGTTATCGACGGGAAGGATCCTACGAGCAGTACTTC
TRBJ2-1 TRBV4-3 20 NA NA CASSHPESPIQGTSYNEQFF TGCGCCAGCAGCCACCCCGAATCCCCTATACAGGGTACCTCCTACAATGAGCAGTTCTTC
TRBJ2-5 TRBV7-9 14 NA TRBD2 CASSYLAGQETQYF TGTGCCAGCAGCTACCTAGCGGGACAAGAGACCCAGTACTTC
TRBJ1-2 TRBV15 13 NA TRBD1 CATRGTGTVGYTF TGTGCCACCAGGGGGACAGGGACGGTTGGCTACACCTTC
TRBJ2-1 TRBV7-9 15 NA TRBD2 CASSLAAGEYNEQFF TGTGCCAGCAGCTTAGCAGCGGGAGAGTACAATGAGCAGTTCTTC
TRBJ2-7 TRBV6-1 16 NA NA CASSEATPRGTYEQYF TGTGCCAGCAGTGAAGCGACCCCCCGGGGGACCTACGAGCAGTACTTC
TRBJ1-5 TRBV7-9 15 NA NA CASASDIHSNQPQHF TGTGCCAGCGCCTCGGACATTCATAGCAATCAGCCCCAGCATTTT
TRBJ2-3 TRBV4-1 17 NA NA CASSQDQGSLSTDTQYF TGCGCCAGCAGCCAAGATCAAGGCTCACTTAGCACAGATACGCAGTATTTT
TRBJ1-1 TRBV11-2 16 NA TRBD1 CASSRDRSPAGTEAFF TGTGCCAGCAGTAGGGACAGGAGCCCCGCGGGCACTGAAGCTTTCTTT
TRBJ2-5 TRBV9 14 NA NA CASSADLALETQYF TGTGCCAGCAGCGCGGATCTAGCTTTGGAGACCCAGTACTTC
TRBJ2-1 TRBV19 16 NA NA CASSPDREGAYNEQFF TGTGCCAGTAGTCCTGACAGGGAGGGGGCCTACAATGAGCAGTTCTTC
TRBJ2-5 TRBV11-2 14 NA TRBD2 CASRNGGGQETQYF TGTGCCAGCAGGAATGGCGGGGGCCAAGAGACCCAGTACTTC
TRBJ1-1 TRBV2 15 NA NA CASRHMPGYGTEAFF TGTGCCAGCAGGCACATGCCTGGGTACGGCACTGAAGCTTTCTTT
TRBJ2-1 TRBV6-1 12 NA TRBD2 CASERGYNEQFF TGTGCCAGCGAGCGGGGGTACAATGAGCAGTTCTTC
TRBJ2-7 TRBV6-5 13 NA NA CASSLSRAREQYF TGTGCCAGCAGTTTATCTAGAGCAAGAGAGCAGTACTTC
TRBJ2-7 TRBV4-3 13 once NA CASSQDVSYEQYF TGCGCCAGCAGCCAAGATGTCAGTTACGAGCAGTACTTC
TRBJ2-3 TRBV11-2 16 NA TRBD2 CASSLAAGGDTDTQYF TGTGCCAGCAGCTTAGCCGCGGGGGGGGACACAGATACGCAGTATTTT
TRBJ2-4 TRBV27 15 NA NA CASSPGTLAKNIQYF TGTGCCAGCAGTCCCGGGACATTGGCCAAAAACATTCAGTACTTC
TRBJ1-4 TRBV28 17 NA NA CASSSLDSAATNEKLFF TGTGCCAGCAGTTCCCTGGACAGCGCTGCAACTAATGAAAAACTGTTTTTT
TRBJ2-7 TRBV19 15 NA NA CASSLGQGSSYEQYF TGTGCCAGTAGTCTCGGGCAGGGAAGCTCCTACGAGCAGTACTTC
TRBJ2-7 TRBV2 15 NA NA CASSEEHLSSYEQYF TGTGCCAGCAGTGAGGAGCATCTTAGCTCCTACGAGCAGTACTTC
TRBJ2-7 TRBV6-5 13 NA TRBD2 CASSYSSGGEQYF TGTGCCAGCAGTTACTCTTCGGGGGGCGAGCAGTACTTC
TRBJ2-7 TRBV6-5 14 NA NA CASSYSGIPYEQYF TGTGCCAGCAGTTACTCGGGCATACCCTACGAGCAGTACTTC
TRBJ1-1 TRBV30 13 NA NA CAWSGGMNTEAFF TGTGCCTGGTCGGGGGGAATGAACACTGAAGCTTTCTTT
TRBJ2-1 TRBV29-1 14 once NA CSVRGEPPYNEQFF TGCAGCGTTCGAGGGGAGCCCCCCTACAATGAGCAGTTCTTC
TRBJ2-7 TRBV21-1 21 NA NA CASSKADRTGNNTLSSYEQYF TGTGCCAGCAGCAAAGCGGACCGGACAGGGAATAACACATTAAGCTCCTACGAGCAGTACTTC
TRBJ1-1 TRBV9 12 NA NA CASSVADTEAFF TGTGCCAGCAGCGTAGCAGACACTGAAGCTTTCTTT
TRBJ1-5 TRBV4-1 14 NA TRBD1 CASSQAQGYQPQHF TGCGCCAGCAGCCAAGCACAGGGGTATCAGCCCCAGCATTTT
TRBJ2-7 TRBV5-6 15 NA NA CASSSGGGSTYEQYF TGTGCCAGCAGCTCGGGGGGCGGTTCCACCTACGAGCAGTACTTC
TRBJ2-1 TRBV4-1 13 NA TRBD2 CASSQVGTTEQFF TGCGCCAGCAGCCAAGTCGGGACTACTGAGCAGTTCTTC
TRBJ1-5 TRBV4-1 14 NA TRBD1 CASSPRGLDQPQHF TGCGCCAGCAGCCCTAGGGGGCTGGATCAGCCCCAGCATTTT
TRBJ2-1 TRBV9 15 once NA CASSGSGSSYNEQFF TGTGCCAGCAGCGGCTCGGGGAGCTCCTACAATGAGCAGTTCTTC
TRBJ1-1 TRBV27 11 NA NA CASSSYTEAFF TGTGCCAGCAGTAGTTACACTGAAGCTTTCTTT
TRBJ1-5 TRBV27 14 NA NA CASSPESSNQPQHF TGTGCCAGCAGTCCCGAATCTAGCAATCAGCCCCAGCATTTT
TRBJ1-1 TRBV5-4 14 once NA CASSGAGSYAEAFF TGTGCCAGCAGCGGGGCAGGGAGTTACGCCGAAGCTTTCTTT
TRBJ2-1 TRBV2 15 NA NA CASTVGPGGGNEQFF TGTGCCAGCACCGTGGGGCCAGGGGGAGGCAATGAGCAGTTCTTC
TRBJ1-6 TRBV29-1 13 NA NA CSARAGAGEPLHF TGCAGCGCTAGGGCGGGTGCTGGTGAACCCCTCCACTTT
TRBJ2-3 TRBV9 14 NA NA CASSVESATDTQYF TGTGCCAGCAGCGTTGAGTCCGCCACAGATACGCAGTATTTT
TRBJ1-1 TRBV4-1 14 once NA CASSQVPQNTEAFF TGCGCCAGCAGCCAAGTTCCACAAAACACTGAAGCTTTCTTT
TRBJ1-1 TRBV10-2 10 NA NA CASRDSEAFF TGCGCCAGCAGGGACAGTGAAGCTTTCTTT
TRBJ2-5 TRBV5-6 12 NA NA CASSFGVGTQYF TGTGCCAGCAGCTTCGGGGTTGGGACCCAGTACTTC
TRBJ2-5 TRBV27 14 once TRBD1 CASSPGTGQETQYF TGTGCCAGCAGTCCCGGGACAGGCCAAGAGACCCAGTACTTC
TRBJ2-7 TRBV29-1 14 NA TRBD1 CSARGQGSRDEQYF TGCAGCGCCCGCGGACAGGGATCCAGGGACGAGCAGTACTTC
TRBJ2-7 TRBV6-1 14 NA TRBD1 CASSEGQGLNEQYF TGTGCCAGCAGTGAGGGACAGGGCCTCAACGAGCAGTACTTC
TRBJ1-3 TRBV29-1 11 NA NA CSVVFGNTIYF TGCAGCGTTGTTTTTGGAAACACCATATATTTT
TRBJ2-7 TRBV18 15 NA NA CASSPPAGHYYEQYF TGTGCCAGCTCACCACCCGCGGGACATTACTACGAGCAGTACTTC
TRBJ2-7 TRBV6-5 14 NA NA CASSLNGPLYEQYF TGTGCCAGCAGTCTAAACGGACCGCTCTACGAGCAGTACTTC